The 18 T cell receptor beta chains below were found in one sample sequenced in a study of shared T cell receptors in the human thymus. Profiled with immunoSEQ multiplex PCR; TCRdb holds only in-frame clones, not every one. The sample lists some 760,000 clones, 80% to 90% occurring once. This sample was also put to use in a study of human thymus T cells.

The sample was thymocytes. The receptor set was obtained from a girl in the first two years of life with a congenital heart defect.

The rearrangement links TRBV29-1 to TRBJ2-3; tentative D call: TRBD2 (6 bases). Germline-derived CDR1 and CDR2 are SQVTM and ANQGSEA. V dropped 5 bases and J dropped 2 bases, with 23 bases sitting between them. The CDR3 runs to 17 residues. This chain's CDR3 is CSVCPKEGPKYTDTQYF. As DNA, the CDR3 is TGCAGCGTTTGCCCCAAGGAGGGGCCAAAGTACACAGATACGCAGTATTTT.

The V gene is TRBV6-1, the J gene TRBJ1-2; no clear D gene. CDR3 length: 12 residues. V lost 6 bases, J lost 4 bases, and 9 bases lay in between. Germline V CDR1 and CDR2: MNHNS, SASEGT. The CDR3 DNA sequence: TGTGCCAGCAGCCGGAGAGGCTATGGCTACACCTTC. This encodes CASSRRGYGYTF.

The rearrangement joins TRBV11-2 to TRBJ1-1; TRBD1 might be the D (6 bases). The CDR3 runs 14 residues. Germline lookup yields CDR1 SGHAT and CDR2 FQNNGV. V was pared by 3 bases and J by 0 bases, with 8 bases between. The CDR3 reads CASSLDRLNTEAFF. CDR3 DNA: TGTGCCAGCAGCTTGGACAGACTGAACACTGAAGCTTTCTTT. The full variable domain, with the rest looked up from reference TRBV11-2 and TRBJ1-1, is EAGVAQSPRYKIIEKRQSVAFWCNPISGHATLYWYQQILGQGPKLLIQFQNNGVVDDSQLPKDRFSAERLKGVDSTLKIQPAKLEDSAVYLCASSLDRLNTEAFFGQGTRLTVV.

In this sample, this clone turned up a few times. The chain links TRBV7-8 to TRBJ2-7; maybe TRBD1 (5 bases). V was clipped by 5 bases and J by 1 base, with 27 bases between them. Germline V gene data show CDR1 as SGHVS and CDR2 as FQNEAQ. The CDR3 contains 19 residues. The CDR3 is CASSPRVGAPFFESYEQYF. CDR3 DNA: TGTGCCAGCAGCCCCCGGGTTGGGGCCCCCTTTTTCGAGTCCTACGAGCAGTACTTC.

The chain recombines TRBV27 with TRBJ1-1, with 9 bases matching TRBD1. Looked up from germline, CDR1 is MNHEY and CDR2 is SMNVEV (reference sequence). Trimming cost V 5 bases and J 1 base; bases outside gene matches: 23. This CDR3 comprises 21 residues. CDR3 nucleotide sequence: TGTGCCAGCAGTCCCGTCACCTGGATGGGACAGGGATTTTCCGGGAACACTGAAGCTTTCTTT. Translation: CASSPVTWMGQGFSGNTEAFF.

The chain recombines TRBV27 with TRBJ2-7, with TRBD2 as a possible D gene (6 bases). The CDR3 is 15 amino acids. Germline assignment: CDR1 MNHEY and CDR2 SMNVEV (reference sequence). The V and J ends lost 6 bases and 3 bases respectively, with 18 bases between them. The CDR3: CASRLGGRRGYEQYF. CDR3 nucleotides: TGTGCCAGCAGATTGGGTGGCCGGAGGGGCTACGAGCAGTACTTC.

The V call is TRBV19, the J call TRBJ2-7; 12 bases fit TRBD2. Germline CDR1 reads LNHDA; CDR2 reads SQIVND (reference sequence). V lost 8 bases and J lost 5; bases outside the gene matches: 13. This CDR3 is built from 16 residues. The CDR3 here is CASRPPRTSGEDEQYF. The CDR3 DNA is TGTGCCAGTCGTCCTCCGAGGACTAGCGGGGAGGACGAGCAGTACTTC.

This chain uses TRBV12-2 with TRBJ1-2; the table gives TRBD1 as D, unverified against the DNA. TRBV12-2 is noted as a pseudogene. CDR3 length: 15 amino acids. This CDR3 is CARPLDRRGNYGYTF. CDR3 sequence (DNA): TGTGCAAGGCCCTTGGACAGGCGAGGGAACTATGGCTACACCTTC.

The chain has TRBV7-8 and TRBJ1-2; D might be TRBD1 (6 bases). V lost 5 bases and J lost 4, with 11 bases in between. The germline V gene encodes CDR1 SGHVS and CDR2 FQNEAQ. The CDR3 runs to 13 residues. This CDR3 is CASSPGDIYGYTF. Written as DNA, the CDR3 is TGTGCCAGCAGCCCAGGGGACATCTATGGCTACACCTTC.

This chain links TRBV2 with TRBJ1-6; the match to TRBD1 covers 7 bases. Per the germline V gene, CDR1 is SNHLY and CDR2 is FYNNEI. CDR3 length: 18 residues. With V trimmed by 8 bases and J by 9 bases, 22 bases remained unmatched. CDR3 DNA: TGTGCCAGCGGTCTGTGGGGGTCCGAGGGGGCTAAATTTTCACCCCTCCACTTT. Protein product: CASGLWGSEGAKFSPLHF.

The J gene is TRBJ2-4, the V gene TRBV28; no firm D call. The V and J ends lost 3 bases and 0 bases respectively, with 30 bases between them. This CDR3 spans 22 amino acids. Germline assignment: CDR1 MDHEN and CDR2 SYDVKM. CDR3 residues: CASSLPPRRGILEQVAKNIQYF. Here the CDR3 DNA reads TGTGCCAGCAGTTTGCCCCCCAGACGAGGAATCTTAGAGCAAGTAGCCAAAAACATTCAGTACTTC.

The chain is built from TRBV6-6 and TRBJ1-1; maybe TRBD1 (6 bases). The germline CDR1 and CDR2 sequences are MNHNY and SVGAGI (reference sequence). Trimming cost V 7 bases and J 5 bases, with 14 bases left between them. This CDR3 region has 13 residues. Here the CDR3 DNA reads TGTGCCAGCAAGTGCAGGGGATTAACTGAAGCTTTCTTT. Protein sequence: CASKCRGLTEAFF.

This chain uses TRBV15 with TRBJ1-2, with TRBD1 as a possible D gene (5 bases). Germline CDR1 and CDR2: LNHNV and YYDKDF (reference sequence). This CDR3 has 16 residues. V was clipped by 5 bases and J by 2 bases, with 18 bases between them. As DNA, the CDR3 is TGTGCCACCAGCTGTAATAAGACAGTTAAGAACTATGGCTACACCTTC. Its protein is CATSCNKTVKNYGYTF.

In nucleotides, the CDR3 is TGTGCCAGCAGCTTGCCCCCTCAGGATTATAATTCACCCCTCCACTTT. Residues: CASSLPPQDYNSPLHF. The chain recombines TRBV7-3 with TRBJ1-6; D is unclear. Germline CDR1 SGHTA, CDR2 FQGTGA. This CDR3 contains 16 residues. Trimming pared 3 bases from V and 4 bases from J, leaving 13 bases between. The full variable domain, with the rest looked up from reference TRBV7-3 and TRBJ1-6, is GAGVSQTPSNKVTEKGKYVELRCDPISGHTALYWYRQSLGQGPEFLIYFQGTGAADDSGLPNDRFFAVRPEGSVSTLKIQRTERGDSAVYLCASSLPPQDYNSPLHFGNGTRLTVT.

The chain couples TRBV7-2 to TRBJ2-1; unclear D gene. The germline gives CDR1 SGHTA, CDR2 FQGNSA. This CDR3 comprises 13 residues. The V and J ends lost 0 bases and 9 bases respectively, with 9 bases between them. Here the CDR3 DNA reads TGTGCCAGCAGCTTAGCGTATGCGATTGAGCAGTTCTTC. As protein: CASSLAYAIEQFF. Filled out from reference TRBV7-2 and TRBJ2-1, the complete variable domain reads GAGVSQSPSNKVTEKGKDVELRCDPISGHTALYWYRQSLGQGLEFLIYFQGNSAPDKSGLPSDRFSAERTGGSVSTLTIQRTQQEDSAVYLCASSLAYAIEQFFGPGTRLTVL.

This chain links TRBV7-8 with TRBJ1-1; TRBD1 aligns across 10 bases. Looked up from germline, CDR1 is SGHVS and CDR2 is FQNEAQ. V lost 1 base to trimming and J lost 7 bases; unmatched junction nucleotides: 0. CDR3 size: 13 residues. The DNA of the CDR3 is TGTGCCAGCAGCTTAGGGACAGGGGGTGAAGCTTTCTTT. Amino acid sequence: CASSLGTGGEAFF.

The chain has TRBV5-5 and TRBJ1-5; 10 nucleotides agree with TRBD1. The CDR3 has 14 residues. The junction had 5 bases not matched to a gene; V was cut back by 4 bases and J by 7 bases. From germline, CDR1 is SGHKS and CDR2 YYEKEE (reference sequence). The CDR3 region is CASSRDRGGQPQHF. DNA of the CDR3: TGTGCCAGCAGCCGGGACAGGGGCGGGCAGCCCCAGCATTTT.

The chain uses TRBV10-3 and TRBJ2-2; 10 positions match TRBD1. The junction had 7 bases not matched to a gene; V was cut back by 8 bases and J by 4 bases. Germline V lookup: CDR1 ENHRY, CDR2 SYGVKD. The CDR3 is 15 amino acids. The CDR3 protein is CAIASGTGVTGELFF. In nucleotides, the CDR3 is TGTGCCATCGCCTCCGGGACAGGGGTCACCGGGGAGCTGTTTTTT.